The clone carrying this T cell receptor (beta chain) was counted between two and nine times. A read error may explain this, as a much larger clone is one base away. The CDR3 is 13 residues long. CDR1 and CDR2 (germline): LGHNA, YNFKEQ. This entry belongs to a study of tumor and adjacent non-tumor tissue in lung cancer. Study context: Some 3.9 million productive TCRbeta reads were obtained per sample on average.

A modified ARM-PCR protocol with three rounds of nested PCR amplified TCRbeta. TCRdb ran MiXCR on the multiplex PCR reads and lists one entry per CDR3 protein. Of some 99,000 distinct CDR3 sequences in the sample, 75% were seen once. No cell sorting was done before RNA was extracted from the tissue. Newly diagnosed lung cancer patients had thoracic surgery in China, August–late 2014, without prior chemotherapy. The source of this sequence is a woman aged 60-70 years with non-small cell lung cancer. The chain employs TRBV4-2 and TRBJ1-6; D gene uncertain. The specimen sequenced was lung tumor tissue. CDR3 region: CASNQEFDSPLHF. CDR3 coding DNA: TGTGCCAGCAACCAAGAATTCGATTCACCCCTCCACTTT.